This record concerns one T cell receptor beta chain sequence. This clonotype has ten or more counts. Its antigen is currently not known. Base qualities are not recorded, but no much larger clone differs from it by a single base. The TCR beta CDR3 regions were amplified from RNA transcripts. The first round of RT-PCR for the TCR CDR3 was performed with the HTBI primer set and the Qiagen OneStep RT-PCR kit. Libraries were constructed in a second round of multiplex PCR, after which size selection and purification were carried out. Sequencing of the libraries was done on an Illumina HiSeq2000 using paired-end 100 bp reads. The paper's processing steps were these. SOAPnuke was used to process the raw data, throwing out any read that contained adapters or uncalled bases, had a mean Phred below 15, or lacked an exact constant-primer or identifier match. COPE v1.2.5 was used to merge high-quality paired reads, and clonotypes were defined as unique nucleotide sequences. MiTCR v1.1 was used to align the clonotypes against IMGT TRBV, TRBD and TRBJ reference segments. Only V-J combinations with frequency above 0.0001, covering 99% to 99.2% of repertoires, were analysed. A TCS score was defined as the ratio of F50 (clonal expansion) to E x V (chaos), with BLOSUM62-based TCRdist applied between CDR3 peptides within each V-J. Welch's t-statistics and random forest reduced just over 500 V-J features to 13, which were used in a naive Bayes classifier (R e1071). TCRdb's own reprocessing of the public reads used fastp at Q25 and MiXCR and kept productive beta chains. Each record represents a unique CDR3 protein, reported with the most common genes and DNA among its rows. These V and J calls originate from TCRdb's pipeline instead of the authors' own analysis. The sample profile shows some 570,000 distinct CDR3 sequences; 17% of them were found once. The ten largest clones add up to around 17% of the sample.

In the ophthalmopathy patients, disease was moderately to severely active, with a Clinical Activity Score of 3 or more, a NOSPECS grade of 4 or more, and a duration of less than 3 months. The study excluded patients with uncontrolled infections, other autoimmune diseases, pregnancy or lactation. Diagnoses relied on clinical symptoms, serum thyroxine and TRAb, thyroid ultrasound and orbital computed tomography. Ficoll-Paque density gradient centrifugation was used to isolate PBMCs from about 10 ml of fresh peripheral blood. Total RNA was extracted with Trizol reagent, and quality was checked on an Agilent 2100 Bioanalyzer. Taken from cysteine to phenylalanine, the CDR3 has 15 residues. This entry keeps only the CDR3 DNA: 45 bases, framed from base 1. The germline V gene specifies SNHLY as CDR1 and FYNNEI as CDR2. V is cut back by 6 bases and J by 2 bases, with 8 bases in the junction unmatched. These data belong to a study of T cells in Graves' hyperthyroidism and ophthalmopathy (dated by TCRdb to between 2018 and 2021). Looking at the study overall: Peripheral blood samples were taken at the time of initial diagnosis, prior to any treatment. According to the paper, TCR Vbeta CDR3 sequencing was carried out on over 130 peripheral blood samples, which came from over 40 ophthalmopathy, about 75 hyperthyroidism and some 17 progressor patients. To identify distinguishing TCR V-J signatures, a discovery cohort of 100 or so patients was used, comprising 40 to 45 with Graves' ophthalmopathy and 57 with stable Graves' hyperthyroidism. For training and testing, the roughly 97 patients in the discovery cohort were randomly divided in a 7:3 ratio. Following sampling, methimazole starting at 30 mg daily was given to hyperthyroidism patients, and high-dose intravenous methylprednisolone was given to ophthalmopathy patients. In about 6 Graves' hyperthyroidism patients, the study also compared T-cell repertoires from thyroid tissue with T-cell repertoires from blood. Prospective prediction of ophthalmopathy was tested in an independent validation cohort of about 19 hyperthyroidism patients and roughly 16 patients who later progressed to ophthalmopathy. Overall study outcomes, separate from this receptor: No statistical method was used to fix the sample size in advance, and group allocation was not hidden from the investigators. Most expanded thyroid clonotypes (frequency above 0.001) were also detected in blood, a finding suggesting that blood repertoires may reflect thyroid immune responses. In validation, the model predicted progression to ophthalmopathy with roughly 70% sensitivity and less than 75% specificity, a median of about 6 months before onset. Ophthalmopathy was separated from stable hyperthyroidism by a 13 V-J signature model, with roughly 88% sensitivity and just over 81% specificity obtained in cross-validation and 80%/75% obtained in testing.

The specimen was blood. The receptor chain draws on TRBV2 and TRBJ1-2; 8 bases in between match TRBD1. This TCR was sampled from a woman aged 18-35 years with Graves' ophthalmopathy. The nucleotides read TGTGCCAGCAGCGGACAGGGAGGGGGAAACTATGGCTACACCTTC. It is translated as CASSGQGGGNYGYTF.